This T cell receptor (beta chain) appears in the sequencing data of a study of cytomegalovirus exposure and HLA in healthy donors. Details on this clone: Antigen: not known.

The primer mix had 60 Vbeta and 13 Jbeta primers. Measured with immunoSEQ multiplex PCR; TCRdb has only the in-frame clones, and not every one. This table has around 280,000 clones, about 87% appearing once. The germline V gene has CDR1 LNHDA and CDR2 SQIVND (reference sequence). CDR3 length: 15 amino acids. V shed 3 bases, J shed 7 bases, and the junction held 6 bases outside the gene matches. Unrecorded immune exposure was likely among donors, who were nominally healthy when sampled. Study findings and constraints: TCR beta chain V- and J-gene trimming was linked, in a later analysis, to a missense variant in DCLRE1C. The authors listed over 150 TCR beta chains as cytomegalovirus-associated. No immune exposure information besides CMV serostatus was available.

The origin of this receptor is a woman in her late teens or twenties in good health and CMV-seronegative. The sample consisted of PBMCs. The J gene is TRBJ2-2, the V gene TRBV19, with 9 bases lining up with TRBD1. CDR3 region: CASSIRDRVGGELFF. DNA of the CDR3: TGTGCCAGTAGTATCAGGGACAGGGTCGGCGGGGAGCTGTTTTTT. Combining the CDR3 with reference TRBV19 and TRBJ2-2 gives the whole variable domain DGGITQSPKYLFRKEGQNVTLSCEQNLNHDAMYWYRQDPGQGLRLIYYSQIVNDFQKGDIAEGYSVSREKKESFPLTVTSAQKNPTAFYLCASSIRDRVGGELFFGEGSRLTVL.